One T cell receptor beta chain is described in this entry. The sample originates from a study of cytomegalovirus exposure and HLA in healthy donors. Trimming left V 5 bases short and J 6 bases short, with 22 bases between. CDR1 is GTSNPN and CDR2 is SVGIG in the germline V gene (reference sequence). The CDR3 covers 15 residues. PCR primers comprised 60 Vbeta and 13 Jbeta primers. The protocol was immunoSEQ multiplex PCR, while the TCRdb copy is restricted to in-frame clones and leaves out a portion. Of some 190,000 clones listed, 75% to 85% are singletons. The origin of this receptor is a man between 18 and 35 years old in good health and CMV-seronegative. Input material: PBMCs. The chain uses TRBV30 and TRBJ1-2; no clear D. The CDR3 coding sequence is TGTGCCTGGGTAAGTTCTGGGCCGAAGAGCAATGGCTACACCTTC. This codes for CAWVSSGPKSNGYTF.